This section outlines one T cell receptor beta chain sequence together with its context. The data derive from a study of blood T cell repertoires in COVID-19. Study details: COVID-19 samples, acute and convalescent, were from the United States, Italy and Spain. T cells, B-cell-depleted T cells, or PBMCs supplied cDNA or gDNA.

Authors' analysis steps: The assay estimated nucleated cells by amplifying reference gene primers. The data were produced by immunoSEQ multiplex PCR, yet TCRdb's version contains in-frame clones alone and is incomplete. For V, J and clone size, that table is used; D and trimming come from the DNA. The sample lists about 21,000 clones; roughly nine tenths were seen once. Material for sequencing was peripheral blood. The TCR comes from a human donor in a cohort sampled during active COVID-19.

The CDR3 loop is CASSPIQVNTDTQYF. The CDR3, as DNA: TGTGCCAGCTCACCGATACAGGTGAACACAGATACGCAGTATTTT. The rearrangement links TRBV18 to TRBJ2-3; D is perhaps TRBD1 (5 bases). Trimming took 3 bases from V and 2 from J, leaving 12 bases between them. This CDR3 comprises 15 residues. Germline V CDR1 and CDR2: KGHSH, LQKENI.